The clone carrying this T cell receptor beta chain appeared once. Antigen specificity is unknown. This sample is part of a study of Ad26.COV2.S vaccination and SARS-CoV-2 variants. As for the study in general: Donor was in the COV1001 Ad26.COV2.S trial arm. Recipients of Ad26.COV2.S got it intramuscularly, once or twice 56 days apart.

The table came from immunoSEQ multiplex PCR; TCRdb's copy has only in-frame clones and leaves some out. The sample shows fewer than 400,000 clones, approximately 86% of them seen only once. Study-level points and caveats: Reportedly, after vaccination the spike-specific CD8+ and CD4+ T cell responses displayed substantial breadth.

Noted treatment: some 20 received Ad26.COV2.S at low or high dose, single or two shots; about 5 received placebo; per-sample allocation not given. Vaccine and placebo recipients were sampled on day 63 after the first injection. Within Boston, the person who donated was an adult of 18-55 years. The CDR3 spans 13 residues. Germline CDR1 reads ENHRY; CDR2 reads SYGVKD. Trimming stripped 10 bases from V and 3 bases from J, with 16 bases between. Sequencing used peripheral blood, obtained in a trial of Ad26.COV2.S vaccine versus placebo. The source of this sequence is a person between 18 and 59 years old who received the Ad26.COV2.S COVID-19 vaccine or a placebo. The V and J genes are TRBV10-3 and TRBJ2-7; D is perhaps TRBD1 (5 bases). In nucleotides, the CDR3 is TGTGCCACGTCTCAGGGCAGCTACTACGAGCAGTACTTC. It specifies CATSQGSYYEQYF.